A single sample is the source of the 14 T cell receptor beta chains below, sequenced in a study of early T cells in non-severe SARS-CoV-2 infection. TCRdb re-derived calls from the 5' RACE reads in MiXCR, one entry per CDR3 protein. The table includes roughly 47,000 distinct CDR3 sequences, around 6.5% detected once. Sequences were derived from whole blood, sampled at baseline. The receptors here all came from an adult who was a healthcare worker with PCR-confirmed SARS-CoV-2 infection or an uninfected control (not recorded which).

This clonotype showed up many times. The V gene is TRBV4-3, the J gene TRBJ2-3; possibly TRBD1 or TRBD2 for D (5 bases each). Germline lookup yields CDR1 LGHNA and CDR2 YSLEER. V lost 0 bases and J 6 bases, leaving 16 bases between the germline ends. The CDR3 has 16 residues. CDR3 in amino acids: CASSQDGGPKRDTQYF. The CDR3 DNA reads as TGCGCCAGCAGCCAAGATGGGGGACCCAAGCGTGATACGCAGTATTTT.

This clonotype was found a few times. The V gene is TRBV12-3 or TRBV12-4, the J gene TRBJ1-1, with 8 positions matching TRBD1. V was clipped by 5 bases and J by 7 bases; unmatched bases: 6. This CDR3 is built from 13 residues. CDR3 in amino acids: CASSPRTGNEAFF. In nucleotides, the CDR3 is TGTGCCAGCAGTCCACGGACAGGGAATGAAGCTTTCTTT.

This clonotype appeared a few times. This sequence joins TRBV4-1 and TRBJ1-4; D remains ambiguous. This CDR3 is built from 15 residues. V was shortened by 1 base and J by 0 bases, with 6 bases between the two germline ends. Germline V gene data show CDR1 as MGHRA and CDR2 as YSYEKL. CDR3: CASSQGHATNEKLFF. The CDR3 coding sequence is TGCGCCAGCAGCCAAGGTCACGCAACTAATGAAAAACTGTTTTTT.

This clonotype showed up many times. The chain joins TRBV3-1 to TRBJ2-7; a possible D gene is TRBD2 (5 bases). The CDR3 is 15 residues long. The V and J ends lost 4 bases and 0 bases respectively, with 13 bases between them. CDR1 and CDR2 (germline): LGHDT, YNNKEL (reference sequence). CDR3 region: CASSRGQTVSYEQYF. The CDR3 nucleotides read TGTGCCAGCAGCCGCGGGCAGACGGTCTCCTACGAGCAGTACTTC.

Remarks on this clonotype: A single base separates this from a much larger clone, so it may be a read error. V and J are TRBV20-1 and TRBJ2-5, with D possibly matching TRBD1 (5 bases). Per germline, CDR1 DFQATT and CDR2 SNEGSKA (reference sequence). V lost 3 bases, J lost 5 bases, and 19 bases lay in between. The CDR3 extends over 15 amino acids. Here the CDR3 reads CSARNPPGSHETQYF. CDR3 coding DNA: TGCAGTGCTAGGAACCCCCCAGGGTCCCATGAGACCCAGTACTTC.

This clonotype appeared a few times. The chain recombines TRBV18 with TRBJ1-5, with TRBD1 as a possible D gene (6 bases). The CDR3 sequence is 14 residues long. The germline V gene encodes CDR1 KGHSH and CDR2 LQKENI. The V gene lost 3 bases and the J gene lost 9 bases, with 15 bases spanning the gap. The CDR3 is CASSPLQGERPQHF. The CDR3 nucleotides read TGTGCCAGCTCACCGCTACAGGGCGAGAGGCCCCAGCATTTT. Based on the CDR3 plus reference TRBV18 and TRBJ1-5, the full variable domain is NAGVMQNPRHLVRRRGQEARLRCSPMKGHSHVYWYRQLPEEGLKFMVYLQKENIIDESGMPKERFSAEFPKEGPSILRIQQVVRGDSAAYFCASSPLQGERPQHFGDGTRLSIL.

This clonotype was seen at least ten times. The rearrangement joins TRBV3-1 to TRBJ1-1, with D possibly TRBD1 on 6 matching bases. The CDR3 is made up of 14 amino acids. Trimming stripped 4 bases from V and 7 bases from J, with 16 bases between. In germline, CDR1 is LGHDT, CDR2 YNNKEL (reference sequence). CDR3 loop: CASSPDGGLVEAFF. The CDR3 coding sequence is TGTGCCAGCAGCCCTGATGGGGGGCTAGTTGAAGCTTTCTTT.

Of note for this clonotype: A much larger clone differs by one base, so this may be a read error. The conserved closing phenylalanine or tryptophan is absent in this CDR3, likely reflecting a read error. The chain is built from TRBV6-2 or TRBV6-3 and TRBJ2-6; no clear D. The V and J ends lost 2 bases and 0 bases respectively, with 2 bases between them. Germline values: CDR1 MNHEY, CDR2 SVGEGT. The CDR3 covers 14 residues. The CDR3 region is CASSYNSGANVLTS. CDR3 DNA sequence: TGTGCCAGCAGTTACAACTCTGGGGCCAACGTCCTGACTTCC.

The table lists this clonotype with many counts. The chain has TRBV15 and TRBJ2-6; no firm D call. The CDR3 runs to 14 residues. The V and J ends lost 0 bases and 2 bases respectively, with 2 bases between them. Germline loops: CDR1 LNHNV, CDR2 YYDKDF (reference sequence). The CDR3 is CATSRDTGANVLTF. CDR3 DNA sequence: TGTGCCACCAGCAGAGACACTGGGGCCAACGTCCTGACTTTC.

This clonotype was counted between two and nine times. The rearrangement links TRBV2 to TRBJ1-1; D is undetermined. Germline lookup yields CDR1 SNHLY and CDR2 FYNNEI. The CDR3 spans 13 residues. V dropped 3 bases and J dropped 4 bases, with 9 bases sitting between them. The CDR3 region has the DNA TGTGCCAGCAGTGACAACTGGGGCACTGAAGCTTTCTTT. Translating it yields CASSDNWGTEAFF.

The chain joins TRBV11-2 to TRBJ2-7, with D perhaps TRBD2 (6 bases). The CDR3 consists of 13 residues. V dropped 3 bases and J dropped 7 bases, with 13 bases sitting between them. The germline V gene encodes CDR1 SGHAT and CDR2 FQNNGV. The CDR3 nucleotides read TGTGCCAGCAGCTTCGACCTTCGGGGGGAGCAGTACTTC. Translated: CASSFDLRGEQYF.

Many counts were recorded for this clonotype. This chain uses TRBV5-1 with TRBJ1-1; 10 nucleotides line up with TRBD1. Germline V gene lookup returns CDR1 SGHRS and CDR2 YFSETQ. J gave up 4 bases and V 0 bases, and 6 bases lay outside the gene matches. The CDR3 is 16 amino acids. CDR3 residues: CASSLAGQGLGTEAFF. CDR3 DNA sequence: TGCGCCAGCAGCTTGGCGGGACAGGGGTTGGGCACTGAAGCTTTCTTT.

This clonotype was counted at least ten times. This CDR3 is CASKPAATFLNYGYTF. In DNA, the CDR3 is TGTGCCAGCAAACCCGCGGCGACGTTCCTGAACTATGGCTACACCTTC. This chain uses TRBV13 with TRBJ1-2; D gene uncertain. The CDR3 runs 16 residues. Trimming took off 7 bases at V and 2 bases at J, with 20 bases between the two ends. Looked up from germline, CDR1 is PRHDT and CDR2 is FYEKMQ (reference sequence).

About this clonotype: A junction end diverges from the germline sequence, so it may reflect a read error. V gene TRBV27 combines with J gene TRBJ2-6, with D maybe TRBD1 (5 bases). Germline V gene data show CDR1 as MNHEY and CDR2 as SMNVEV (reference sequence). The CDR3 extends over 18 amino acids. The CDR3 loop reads CASSFLPPGYSGANILTF. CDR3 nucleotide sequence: TGTGCCAGCAGTTTCTTACCCCCGGGCTACTCTGGGGCCAACATCCTGACTTTC.